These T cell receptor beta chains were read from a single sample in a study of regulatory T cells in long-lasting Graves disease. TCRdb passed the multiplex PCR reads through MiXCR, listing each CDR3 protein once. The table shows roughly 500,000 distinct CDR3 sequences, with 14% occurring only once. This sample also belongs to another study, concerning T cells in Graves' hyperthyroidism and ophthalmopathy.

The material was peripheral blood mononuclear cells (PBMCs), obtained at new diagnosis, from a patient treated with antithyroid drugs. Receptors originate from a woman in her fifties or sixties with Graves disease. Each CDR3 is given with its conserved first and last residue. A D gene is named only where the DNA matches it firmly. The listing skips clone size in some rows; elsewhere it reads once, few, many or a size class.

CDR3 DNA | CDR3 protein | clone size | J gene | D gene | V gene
TGCAGTGCGATGGGACTAGCGGACAATGAGCAGTTCTTC | CSAMGLADNEQFF | many | TRBJ2-1 | TRBD2 | TRBV20-1
TGTGCCAGCACCACGACTGGGGTTGGGACTGCAGATACGCAGTATTTT | CASTTTGVGTADTQYF | many | TRBJ2-3 | NA | TRBV2
TGTGCCAGCAGCTTGGACCACTCTGGGGCCAACGTCCTGACTTTC | CASSLDHSGANVLTF | many | TRBJ2-6 | NA | TRBV12-3/TRBV12-4
TGTGCCAGCAGCGAGGACACTCGACAATACAATGAGCAGTTCTTC | CASSEDTRQYNEQFF | many | TRBJ2-1 | NA | TRBV7-9
TGTGCCAGCAGCTTGGCCAGCGGGAGTAGCGAGACCCAGTACTTC | CASSLASGSSETQYF | many | TRBJ2-5 | TRBD2 | TRBV7-2
TGTGCCAGCAGTTCGCAGTTGGCGGGAGGGCCTGGGGGGGGGCAGTACTTC | CASSSQLAGGPGGGQYF | many | TRBJ2-7 | TRBD2 | TRBV28
TGTGCCAGCAGCTCGGACAGGGGGAGACCACCCCTCCACTTT | CASSSDRGRPPLHF | few | TRBJ1-6 | TRBD1 | TRBV7-9
TGTGCCAGCAGCCAAGACGCCGGTACGTACAATGAGCAGTTCTTC | CASSQDAGTYNEQFF | many | TRBJ2-1 | NA | TRBV3-1
TGTGTTTCTCTCGGGACAGGCAAAAACATTCAGTACTTC | CVSLGTGKNIQYF | NA | TRBJ2-4 | TRBD1 | TRBV7-7
TGTGCCAGCAGCCAAGAGGGGGGACAGACTAGCGGGGAATACAATGACCAGTTCTTC | CASSQEGGQTSGEYNDQFF | NA | TRBJ2-1 | TRBD2 | TRBV3-1
TGTGCCAGCAGAACGACAGGGTGGGTCTATAATGAAAAACTGTTTTTT | CASRTTGWVYNEKLFF | NA | TRBJ1-4 | TRBD1 | TRBV28
TGTGCCAGCAGTACAAACCAGGTGTCAGATACGCAGTATTTT | CASSTNQVSDTQYF | few | TRBJ2-3 | NA | TRBV28
TGTGCCAGCAGTTACTCGATCAACGCGGGAATCGACCACGAGCAGTACTTC | CASSYSINAGIDHEQYF | NA | TRBJ2-7 | NA | TRBV6-6
TGCGCCAGCGGACTAGCGGGACCCACGACCGGGGAGCTGTTTTTT | CASGLAGPTTGELFF | many | TRBJ2-2 | TRBD2 | TRBV5-1
TGTGCCAGTAGTATCGGGGCAGGGTGGTTGAACACTGAAGCTTTCTTT | CASSIGAGWLNTEAFF | few | TRBJ1-1 | NA | TRBV19
TGCGCCAGCAGCTTGGCGACAGGGGGCGACACCGGGGAGCTGTTTTTT | CASSLATGGDTGELFF | many | TRBJ2-2 | TRBD1 | TRBV5-1
TGCGCCAGCAGCTTGGGCCCGTTAGCGGGTCACTCCTACAATGAGCAGTTCTTC | CASSLGPLAGHSYNEQFF | few | TRBJ2-1 | TRBD2 | TRBV5-1
TGTGCCAGCAGCCAAAAACCGGGCCAAGGGCTGAAGGCCCACTACGAGCAGTACTTC | CASSQKPGQGLKAHYEQYF | many | TRBJ2-7 | NA | TRBV11-2
TGCAGCGTTATGCAAAACTATGGCTACACCTTC | CSVMQNYGYTF | many | TRBJ1-2 | NA | TRBV29-1
TGTGCCATCAGTCAGGACACGGACCCTTACAATGAGCAGTTCTTC | CAISQDTDPYNEQFF | many | TRBJ2-1 | NA | TRBV10-3
TGTGCCAGCAGCTTAGTACTTGGACTAGCGGCCTACGAGCAGTACTTC | CASSLVLGLAAYEQYF | few | TRBJ2-7 | TRBD2 | TRBV7-9
TGCGCCAGCAGCTTGGGAGGCAGGGGAGGTGAAAAACTGTTTTTT | CASSLGGRGGEKLFF | NA | TRBJ1-4 | NA | TRBV5-1
TGCAGTGCCCAAAGCCGGGACAGGGACTACGAGCAGTACTTC | CSAQSRDRDYEQYF | many | TRBJ2-7 | TRBD1 | TRBV20-1
TGTGCCAGCAGTTTACAGGGAGAGAACACTGAAGCTTTCTTT | CASSLQGENTEAFF | many | TRBJ1-1 | NA | TRBV12-3/TRBV12-4
TGCAGCGTTGCGAAGGGACAGGTTGACACTGAAGCTTTCTTT | CSVAKGQVDTEAFF | many | TRBJ1-1 | TRBD1 | TRBV29-1
TGTGCCAGCAGTTTGTGGGGAAGTCCAGATACGCAGTATTTT | CASSLWGSPDTQYF | many | TRBJ2-3 | NA | TRBV27
TGTGCCAGCAACAACCCGGGAGGCACAGATACGCAGTATTTT | CASNNPGGTDTQYF | many | TRBJ2-3 | NA | TRBV11-2
TGTGCCAGCAGTTTATCGCCACACCAAGAGACCCAGTACTTC | CASSLSPHQETQYF | many | TRBJ2-5 | NA | TRBV27
TGTGCCAGCAGCTCGAGGGACAGGATGAGGCAGTTCTTC | CASSSRDRMRQFF | many | TRBJ2-1 | TRBD1 | TRBV11-3
TGTGCCAGCAGCACCAAGGGGGCAGGGGGCGATTTCTATGGCTACACCTTC | CASSTKGAGGDFYGYTF | NA | TRBJ1-2 | TRBD1 | TRBV5-6
TGTGCCAGCAGTGAAGATGGCCAGGGGGCTTTTGCTGAAGCTTTCTTT | CASSEDGQGAFAEAFF | few | TRBJ1-1 | TRBD1 | TRBV6-1
TGTGCCAGCAGTTTCTTGCAAACTAGCGGGAGCGTCTACAATGAGCAGTTCTTC | CASSFLQTSGSVYNEQFF | many | TRBJ2-1 | TRBD2 | TRBV28
TGTGCCAGCAGCCAGCGTCCCCAGGTGTCCTACGAGCAGTACTTC | CASSQRPQVSYEQYF | many | TRBJ2-7 | NA | TRBV11-2
TGTGCCAGCAGCGCCACTAGCGTAGAAGAGACCCAGTACTTC | CASSATSVEETQYF | few | TRBJ2-5 | TRBD2 | TRBV3-1
TGTGCCAGTAGTCTTGTGGTGGACACTGAAGCTTTCTTT | CASSLVVDTEAFF | NA | TRBJ1-1 | NA | TRBV19
TGTGCCTGGAGATTAGCGGTAAGCTCCTACAATGAGCAGTTCTTC | CAWRLAVSSYNEQFF | many | TRBJ2-1 | NA | TRBV30
TGCGCCAGCAGCCAAGAAACGGGGACTAGCGGAGCCCCGAGGAGTGAGCAGTTCTTC | CASSQETGTSGAPRSEQFF | NA | TRBJ2-1 | TRBD2 | TRBV4-1
TGTGCCAGCAGCGCCATTCGACAGGGCTCCAACTACGAGCAGTACTTC | CASSAIRQGSNYEQYF | NA | TRBJ2-7 | TRBD1 | TRBV6-4
TGTGCCAGCAGTCAATTAACGGGACTCGTAACCGGGGAGCTGTTTTTT | CASSQLTGLVTGELFF | many | TRBJ2-2 | NA | TRBV28
TGTGCCAGTGGGGGGACAGGGGTCACCGGGGAGCTGTTTTTT | CASGGTGVTGELFF | many | TRBJ2-2 | TRBD1 | TRBV19
TGTGCCAGCAGCGGACACTCAGGGGGCTCGTACAATGAGCAGTTCTTC | CASSGHSGGSYNEQFF | NA | TRBJ2-1 | TRBD1 | TRBV9
TGTGCCAGCAGCCCTGGATGGGGGGGAGGGAACGAGCAGTACTTC | CASSPGWGGGNEQYF | many | TRBJ2-7 | TRBD2 | TRBV7-9
TGTGCCAGCAGCTGGGGGACAGGGCGAACCGGGGAGCTGTTTTTT | CASSWGTGRTGELFF | many | TRBJ2-2 | TRBD1 | TRBV7-9
TGTGCCAGCAGTTTACAGGGCGTCCAGCATTTT | CASSLQGVQHF | many | TRBJ1-5 | NA | TRBV28
TGTGCCAGCATCCCGGGACAGCTCTTATCCACCATATATTTT | CASIPGQLLSTIYF | many | TRBJ1-3 | TRBD1 | TRBV28
TGCAGTGCACCTCAGGGACTAGCGGGATTATGGCGCGGGGAGCTGTTTTTT | CSAPQGLAGLWRGELFF | NA | TRBJ2-2 | TRBD2 | TRBV20-1
TGTGCCAGCAGTTACCCGGCAGGGGGCCGAATCTCTGGAAACACCATATATTTT | CASSYPAGGRISGNTIYF | NA | TRBJ1-3 | TRBD1 | TRBV6-9
TGTGCCAGCAGTTCCCCCGAGCTCGAGCAGTACTTC | CASSSPELEQYF | NA | TRBJ2-7 | NA | TRBV25-1
TGTGCCAGCAGTTTTGAGAGCTCCTACAATGAGCAGTTCTTC | CASSFESSYNEQFF | many | TRBJ2-1 | NA | TRBV28
TGCGCCAGCAGCTTGGCCTCAGGGGATCAGCCCCAGCATTTT | CASSLASGDQPQHF | many | TRBJ1-5 | NA | TRBV5-1
TGTGCCAGCAGTGGACGAACTAGCGTGTCGAACACCGGGGAGCTGTTTTTT | CASSGRTSVSNTGELFF | NA | TRBJ2-2 | TRBD2 | TRBV6-1
TGTGCCAGCAGTTACAGGGCATCGTTGTTGGAGACCCAGTACTTC | CASSYRASLLETQYF | few | TRBJ2-5 | NA | TRBV6-9
TGTGCCAGCAGTTACGGAACAGGGTCCCTCACAGATGCGCAGTATTTT | CASSYGTGSLTDAQYF | few | TRBJ2-3 | NA | TRBV6-2/TRBV6-3
TGCAGCGCTCGGAGGGTGGGGGCCGCGGGTAATCAGCCCCAGCATTTT | CSARRVGAAGNQPQHF | NA | TRBJ1-5 | NA | TRBV20-1
TGTGCCAGCAGTCCGCTAGCGTCCTACGAGCAGTACTTC | CASSPLASYEQYF | many | TRBJ2-7 | NA | TRBV12-3/TRBV12-4
TGTGCCAGCAGCCAAGCCAGGACTAGCGGTAATTGTGAGCAGTTCTTC | CASSQARTSGNCEQFF | many | TRBJ2-1 | TRBD2 | TRBV28
TGTGCCAGCTCACCATCGCACCGGGTCTACGAGCAGTACTTC | CASSPSHRVYEQYF | few | TRBJ2-7 | NA | TRBV18
TGTGCCAGCAGCTTAGCCCCCCCGGGGGTAGCGGGAATTCCGTATTTT | CASSLAPPGVAGIPYF | many | TRBJ2-3 | TRBD2 | TRBV11-2